These 20 T cell receptor beta chains originate from one sample sequenced in a study of T cell changes during pregnancy in multiple sclerosis. The data were produced by immunoSEQ multiplex PCR, yet TCRdb's version contains in-frame clones alone and is incomplete. Of 85,000 to 100,000 clones listed, around 93% are singletons. Sequencing was performed on peripheral blood, taken after pregnancy. The source of these receptors is a female donor with multiple sclerosis, enrolled in a pregnancy study.

This chain uses TRBV29-1 with TRBJ1-1; D remains ambiguous. The CDR3 sequence is 12 residues long. The V gene lost 3 bases and the J gene lost 2 bases, with 7 bases spanning the gap. CDR1 and CDR2 (germline): SQVTM, ANQGSEA. The CDR3 is CSVEFSNTEAFF. The CDR3 DNA is TGCAGCGTTGAGTTCAGTAACACTGAAGCTTTCTTT.

This chain joins TRBV19 and TRBJ2-7; D is perhaps TRBD2 (6 bases). This CDR3 contains 16 residues. Germline assignment: CDR1 LNHDA and CDR2 SQIVND (reference sequence). V was shortened by 1 base and J by 9 bases, with 22 bases between the two germline ends. The CDR3 sequence: CASSIGNRAAGRRQYF. The CDR3 DNA reads TGTGCCAGTAGTATAGGAAATAGAGCGGCGGGAAGAAGGCAGTACTTC. Full variable domain (rest looked up from reference TRBV19 and TRBJ2-7): DGGITQSPKYLFRKEGQNVTLSCEQNLNHDAMYWYRQDPGQGLRLIYYSQIVNDFQKGDIAEGYSVSREKKESFPLTVTSAQKNPTAFYLCASSIGNRAAGRRQYFGPGTRLTVT.

CDR3: CASSQGTGVYGYTF. The CDR3 coding sequence is TGTGCCAGCAGCCAAGGGACAGGGGTCTATGGCTACACCTTC. The chain is built from TRBV28 and TRBJ1-2, with TRBD1 matching over 10 bases. Germline V gives CDR1 MDHEN, CDR2 SYDVKM. Unmatched junction bases numbered 5, after V lost 6 bases and J lost 4 bases. The CDR3 extends over 14 amino acids.

V and J are TRBV29-1 and TRBJ2-1, with D perhaps TRBD2 (6 bases). CDR3 size: 13 residues. Per the germline V gene, CDR1 is SQVTM and CDR2 is ANQGSEA. V lost 4 bases and J 11 bases, leaving 18 bases between the germline ends. CDR3 sequence reads: CSVGRDHPTKQFF. The CDR3 DNA reads as TGCAGCGTTGGGCGGGACCACCCAACGAAGCAGTTCTTC.

V usage is TRBV19 and J usage is TRBJ1-2; the D gene is possibly TRBD1 (6 bases). V shed 6 bases and J shed 3 bases, with 14 bases lying between them. The CDR3 contains 14 residues. Per the germline V gene, CDR1 is LNHDA and CDR2 is SQIVND (reference sequence). CDR3 coding DNA: TGTGCCAGTAGCCCCCAGGGGAGAGACTATGGCTACACCTTC. This translates into CASSPQGRDYGYTF.

This clone has only one observation. The CDR3 coding sequence is TGTGCCGCGGGACCCCCTCACGAGCAGTACTTC. This sequence encodes CAAGPPHEQYF. The rearrangement joins TRBV7-6 to TRBJ2-7, with a possible D match to TRBD2 (6 bases). Trimming left V 11 bases short and J 5 bases short, with 13 bases between. This CDR3 region has 11 residues. Germline loops: CDR1 SGHVS, CDR2 FNYEAQ.

V and J are TRBV7-2 and TRBJ2-1, with D perhaps TRBD1 (5 bases). Trimming pared 2 bases from V and 13 bases from J, leaving 12 bases between. CDR3 length: 12 amino acids. Germline lookup yields CDR1 SGHTA and CDR2 FQGNSA. The CDR3 DNA sequence: TGTGCCAGCAGCTTATACTCGACAGTCCAGTTCTTC. It codes for CASSLYSTVQFF. The variable domain in full, with the rest retrieved from reference TRBV7-2 and TRBJ2-1, is GAGVSQSPSNKVTEKGKDVELRCDPISGHTALYWYRQSLGQGLEFLIYFQGNSAPDKSGLPSDRFSAERTGGSVSTLTIQRTQQEDSAVYLCASSLYSTVQFFGPGTRLTVL.

This clone was detected only once. The genes are TRBV13 and TRBJ2-2; D might be TRBD2 (6 bases). CDR1 is PRHDT, CDR2 FYEKMQ, per germline (reference sequence). This CDR3 has 14 amino acids. V was clipped by 4 bases and J by 4 bases, with 10 bases between them. The CDR3 DNA reads as TGTGCCAGCAGCTACGGGAGAGCCACCGGGGAGCTGTTTTTT. Translating it yields CASSYGRATGELFF.

The genes are TRBV9 and TRBJ1-2; D is perhaps TRBD1 (6 bases). Germline CDR1 is SGDLS and CDR2 is YYNGEE. The CDR3 sequence is 14 residues long. V shed 3 bases and J shed 4 bases, with 13 bases lying between them. As DNA, the CDR3 is TGTGCCAGCAGCGGGGTAGGGGGATCCTATGGCTACACCTTC. It encodes CASSGVGGSYGYTF.

V usage is TRBV5-4 and J usage is TRBJ1-2, with D hard to call. This CDR3 has 15 amino acids. The germline gives CDR1 SGHNT, CDR2 YYREEE (reference sequence). Between the trimmed V and J ends, which lost 2 bases and 8 bases, there was a span of 19 bases. The CDR3 sequence: CASSLNPTGSLGYTF. The DNA of the CDR3 is TGTGCCAGCAGCTTAAACCCGACCGGGTCTCTGGGCTACACCTTC.

The gene calls are TRBV28 and TRBJ2-4, with a possible D match to TRBD1 (5 bases). CDR1 is MDHEN and CDR2 is SYDVKM in the germline V gene. This CDR3 is built from 13 residues. V shed 6 bases and J shed 7 bases, with 13 bases lying between them. The CDR3 DNA reads TGTGCCAGCAGCGGATACAGGATCAACATTCAGTACTTC. Translating it yields CASSGYRINIQYF.

The chain recombines TRBV5-6 with TRBJ2-1, with TRBD2 identical over 9 bases. This CDR3 region has 16 residues. V lost 5 bases to trimming and J lost 2 bases; unmatched junction nucleotides: 8. Germline CDR1 is SGHDT and CDR2 is YYEEEE. The CDR3 loop reads CASRHTGTSPYNEQFF. The CDR3 DNA follows: TGTGCCAGCAGACACACCGGGACTAGCCCCTACAATGAGCAGTTCTTC.

This clone was counted once. The CDR3 reads CASSLAGRGTSISQYF. For the CDR3, the DNA is TGCGCCAGCAGCTTGGCCGGCAGGGGGACTAGCATTTCCCAGTACTTC. V is TRBV5-1 and J is TRBJ2-7; TRBD2 matches 9 bases. The junction had 14 bases not matched to a gene; V was cut back by 0 bases and J by 10 bases. This CDR3 is 16 amino acids long. Germline V CDR1 and CDR2: SGHRS, YFSETQ.

The rearrangement uses TRBV12-5 and TRBJ1-2, with unresolved D. Looked up from germline, CDR1 is LGHNT and CDR2 is FRNRAP. V lost 0 bases to trimming and J lost 3 bases, with 14 bases between them. The CDR3 runs to 16 residues. The DNA of the CDR3 is TGTGCTAGTGGTTTGGTATCATCACGGAGGGACTATGGCTACACCTTC. Encoded protein: CASGLVSSRRDYGYTF.

The chain uses TRBV5-4 and TRBJ2-7; D might be TRBD2 (6 bases). V lost 5 bases and J lost 0, with 12 bases in between. Germline CDR1 is SGHNT and CDR2 is YYREEE (reference sequence). The CDR3 is 14 residues long. CDR3 DNA: TGTGCCAGCAGTCCGGGGGATTACTCCTACGAGCAGTACTTC. Its translation is CASSPGDYSYEQYF.

This chain joins TRBV7-2 and TRBJ2-2, with TRBD2 matching 7 bases. From germline, CDR1 is SGHTA and CDR2 FQGNSA. This CDR3 has 15 residues. V lost 5 bases, J lost 5 bases, and 8 bases stayed unmatched. CDR3 region: CASSPTSIRTGELFF. The CDR3 nucleotides are TGTGCCAGCAGCCCGACTAGCATTCGGACCGGGGAGCTGTTTTTT.

The rearrangement uses TRBV19 and TRBJ2-7, with 9 bases aligning to TRBD2. V shed 6 bases and J 3 bases; nucleotides not matched to a gene: 21. Germline loops: CDR1 LNHDA, CDR2 SQIVND (reference sequence). This CDR3 has 19 amino acids. Here the CDR3 DNA reads TGTGCCAGTAGAGGGGGCGGGACTAGCCGATCGGGGCAGGACTACGAGCAGTACTTC. Protein: CASRGGGTSRSGQDYEQYF.

This clone was seen only once. The chain has TRBV6-5 and TRBJ2-7, with D maybe TRBD2 (7 bases). CDR1 is MNHEY, CDR2 SVGAGI, per germline. Trimming stripped 11 bases from V and 1 base from J, with 21 bases between. The CDR3 has 15 amino acids. The chain's CDR3 is CAAKRGGSFSYEQYF. DNA for the CDR3: TGTGCCGCGAAAAGGGGGGGTTCCTTTTCCTACGAGCAGTACTTC.

CDR3 protein: CASRSDRGPYEQYF. The CDR3 coding sequence is TGTGCCAGCAGGTCTGACAGGGGGCCGTACGAGCAGTACTTC. The chain combines TRBV6-6 with TRBJ2-7; TRBD1 agrees at 10 bases. The CDR3 runs to 14 residues. V shed 6 bases, J shed 4 bases, and the junction held 6 bases outside the gene matches. Looked up from germline, CDR1 is MNHNY and CDR2 is SVGAGI (reference sequence).

The chain joins TRBV18 to TRBJ1-5; maybe TRBD1 (6 bases). The CDR3 has 16 amino acids. Germline CDR1 KGHSH, CDR2 LQKENI. V lost 3 bases and J 0 bases, leaving 12 bases between the germline ends. CDR3 nucleotides: TGTGCCAGCTCACCGAATGCACAGGGTAGCAATCAGCCCCAGCATTTT. Encoded protein: CASSPNAQGSNQPQHF.